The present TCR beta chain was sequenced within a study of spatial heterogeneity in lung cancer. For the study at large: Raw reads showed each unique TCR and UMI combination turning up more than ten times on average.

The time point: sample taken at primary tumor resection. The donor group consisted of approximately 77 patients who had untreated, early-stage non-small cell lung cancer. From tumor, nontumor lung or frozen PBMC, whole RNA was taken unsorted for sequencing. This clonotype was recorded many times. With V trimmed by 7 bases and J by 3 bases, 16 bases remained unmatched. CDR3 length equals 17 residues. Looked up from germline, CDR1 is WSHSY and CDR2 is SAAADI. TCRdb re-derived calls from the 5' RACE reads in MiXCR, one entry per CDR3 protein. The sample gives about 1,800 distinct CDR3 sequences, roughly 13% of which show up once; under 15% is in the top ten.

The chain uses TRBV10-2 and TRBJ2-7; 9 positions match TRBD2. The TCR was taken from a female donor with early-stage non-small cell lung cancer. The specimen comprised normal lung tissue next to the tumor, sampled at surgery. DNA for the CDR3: TGCGCCAGCATGGCGCCGCGCGCTAGCGGGACCCGCTACGAGCAGTACTTC. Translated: CASMAPRASGTRYEQYF.